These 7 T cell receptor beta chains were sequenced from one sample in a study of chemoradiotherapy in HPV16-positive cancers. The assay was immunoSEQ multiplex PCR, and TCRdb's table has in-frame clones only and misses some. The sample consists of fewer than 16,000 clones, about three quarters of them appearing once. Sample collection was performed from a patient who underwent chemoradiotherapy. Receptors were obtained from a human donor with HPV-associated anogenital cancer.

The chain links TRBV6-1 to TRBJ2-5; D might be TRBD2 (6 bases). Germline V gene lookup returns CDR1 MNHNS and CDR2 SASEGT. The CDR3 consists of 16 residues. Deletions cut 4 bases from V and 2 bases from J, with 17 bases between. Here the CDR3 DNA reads TGTGCCAGCAGTGGGGGCATGTGGGACTCACAAGAGACCCAGTACTTC. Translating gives CASSGGMWDSQETQYF.

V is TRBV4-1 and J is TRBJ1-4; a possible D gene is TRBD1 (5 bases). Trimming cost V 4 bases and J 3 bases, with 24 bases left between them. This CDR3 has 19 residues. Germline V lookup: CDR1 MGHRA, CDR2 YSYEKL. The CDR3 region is CASSRILRERGGPNEKLFF. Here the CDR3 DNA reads TGCGCCAGCAGCCGTATATTGAGGGAGAGGGGAGGACCTAATGAAAAACTGTTTTTT.

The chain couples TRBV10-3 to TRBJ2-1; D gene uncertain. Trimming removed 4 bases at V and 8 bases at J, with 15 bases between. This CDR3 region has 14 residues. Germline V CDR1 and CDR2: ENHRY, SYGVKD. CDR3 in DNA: TGTGCCATCAGTGGTGGGTCCAAGTCGGATGAGCAGTTCTTC. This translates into CAISGGSKSDEQFF.

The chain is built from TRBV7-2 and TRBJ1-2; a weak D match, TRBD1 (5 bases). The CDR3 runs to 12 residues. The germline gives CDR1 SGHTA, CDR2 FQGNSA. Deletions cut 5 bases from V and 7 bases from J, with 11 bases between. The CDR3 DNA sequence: TGTGCCAGCAGCAGGGACGGGCGTGGCTACACCTTC. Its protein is CASSRDGRGYTF.

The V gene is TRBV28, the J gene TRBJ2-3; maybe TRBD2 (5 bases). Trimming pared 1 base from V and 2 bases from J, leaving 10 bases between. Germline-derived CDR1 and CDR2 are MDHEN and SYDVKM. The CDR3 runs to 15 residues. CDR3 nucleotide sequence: TGTGCCAGCAGTTTATCCCGACTACTCACAGATACGCAGTATTTT. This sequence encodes CASSLSRLLTDTQYF.

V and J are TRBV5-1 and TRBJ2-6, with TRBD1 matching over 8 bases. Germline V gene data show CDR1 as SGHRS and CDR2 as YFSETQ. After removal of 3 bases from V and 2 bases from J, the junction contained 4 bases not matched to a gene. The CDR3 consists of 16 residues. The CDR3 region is CASSSRTGTGANVLTF. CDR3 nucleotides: TGCGCCAGCAGCTCCCGGACAGGGACTGGGGCCAACGTCCTGACTTTC. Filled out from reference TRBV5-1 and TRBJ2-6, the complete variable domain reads KAGVTQTPRYLIKTRGQQVTLSCSPISGHRSVSWYQQTPGQGLQFLFEYFSETQRNKGNFPGRFSGRQFSNSRSEMNVSTLELGDSALYLCASSSRTGTGANVLTFGAGSRLTVL.

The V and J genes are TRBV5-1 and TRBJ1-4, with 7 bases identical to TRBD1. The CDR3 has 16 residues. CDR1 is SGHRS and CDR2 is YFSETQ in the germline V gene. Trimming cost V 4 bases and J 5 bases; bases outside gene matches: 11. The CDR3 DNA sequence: TGCGCCAGCAGCGTGGGTTGGGACAGTTTAAATGAAAAACTGTTTTTT. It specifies CASSVGWDSLNEKLFF.